Presented here are 3 T cell receptor beta chains from one specimen sequenced in a study of T cell responses to AZD1222 COVID-19 vaccine. The protocol was immunoSEQ multiplex PCR, while the TCRdb copy is restricted to in-frame clones and leaves out a portion. In the table there are some 120,000 clones, roughly 87% of which are singletons. The sequencing used peripheral blood, collected 28 days after the second AZD1222 dose. The receptors were gathered from an adult who received the AZD1222 COVID-19 vaccine.

The chain employs TRBV6-5 and TRBJ1-2, with 7 nucleotides matching TRBD1. The germline V gene has CDR1 MNHEY and CDR2 SVGAGI. The CDR3 has 14 residues. The ends lost 6 bases at V and 8 bases at J; junction bases unmatched: 12. CDR3 sequence reads: CASSPLRTGLGYTF. The DNA of the CDR3 is TGTGCCAGCAGCCCACTTAGGACAGGTTTGGGCTACACCTTC.

This clone was counted a single time. The chain is built from TRBV7-9 and TRBJ2-7, with 9 bases lining up with TRBD1. Per the germline V gene, CDR1 is SEHNR and CDR2 is FQNEAQ (reference sequence). V was clipped by 0 bases and J by 4 bases; unmatched bases: 4. The CDR3 sequence is 15 residues long. The CDR3 sequence is CASSLAGTGLYEQYF. DNA for the CDR3: TGTGCCAGCAGCTTAGCCGGGACAGGGCTGTACGAGCAGTACTTC.

CDR3 residues: CSALSHEKLFF. As DNA, the CDR3 is TGCAGTGCTCTCTCTCATGAAAAACTGTTTTTT. This chain links TRBV20-1 with TRBJ1-4; D not certain. Deletions cut 5 bases from V and 6 bases from J, with 7 bases between. This CDR3 is 11 amino acids long. Germline CDR1 DFQATT, CDR2 SNEGSKA (reference sequence).